Reported below is one T cell receptor (beta chain). The source material, RNA transcripts, was used to amplify TCR beta CDR3 regions. A first-round RT-PCR of the TCR CDR3 used the HTBI primer set. One entry per CDR3 protein results from TCRdb running MiXCR on the multiplex PCR reads. Altogether roughly 580,000 distinct CDR3 sequences are present, around 45% being singletons, with the ten largest covering 8% to 8.5%. Per germline, CDR1 SNHLY and CDR2 FYNNEI. Trimming pared 6 bases from V and 5 bases from J, leaving 17 bases between. This CDR3 is 15 amino acids long. The sample is drawn from a study of T cells in Graves' hyperthyroidism and ophthalmopathy.

The rearrangement joins TRBV2 to TRBJ1-5, with D possibly matching TRBD1 (5 bases). The sequence came from a woman younger than 35 with Graves' hyperthyroidism. The sample was peripheral blood or thyroid tissue (not recorded which). CDR3 region: CASRRDRERHQPQHF. The CDR3 nucleotides read TGTGCCAGCAGACGGGACCGGGAAAGACATCAGCCCCAGCATTTT.